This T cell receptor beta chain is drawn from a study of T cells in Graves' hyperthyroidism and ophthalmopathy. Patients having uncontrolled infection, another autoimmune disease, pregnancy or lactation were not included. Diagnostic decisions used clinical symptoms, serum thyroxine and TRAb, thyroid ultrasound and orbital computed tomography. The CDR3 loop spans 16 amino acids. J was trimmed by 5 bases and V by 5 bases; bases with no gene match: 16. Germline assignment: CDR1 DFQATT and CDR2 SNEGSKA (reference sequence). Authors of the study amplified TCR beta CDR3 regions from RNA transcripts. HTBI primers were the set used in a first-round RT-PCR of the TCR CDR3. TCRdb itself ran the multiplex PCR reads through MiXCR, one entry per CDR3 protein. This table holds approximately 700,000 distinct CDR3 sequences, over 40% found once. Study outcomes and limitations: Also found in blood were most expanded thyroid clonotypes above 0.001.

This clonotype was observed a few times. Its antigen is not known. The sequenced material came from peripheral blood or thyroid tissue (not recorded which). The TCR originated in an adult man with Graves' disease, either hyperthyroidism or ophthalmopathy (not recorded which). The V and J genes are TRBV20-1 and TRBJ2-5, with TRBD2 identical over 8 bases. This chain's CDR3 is CSAPPGLATLGETQYF. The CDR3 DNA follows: TGCAGTGCTCCCCCCGGACTAGCTACCCTTGGGGAGACCCAGTACTTC.